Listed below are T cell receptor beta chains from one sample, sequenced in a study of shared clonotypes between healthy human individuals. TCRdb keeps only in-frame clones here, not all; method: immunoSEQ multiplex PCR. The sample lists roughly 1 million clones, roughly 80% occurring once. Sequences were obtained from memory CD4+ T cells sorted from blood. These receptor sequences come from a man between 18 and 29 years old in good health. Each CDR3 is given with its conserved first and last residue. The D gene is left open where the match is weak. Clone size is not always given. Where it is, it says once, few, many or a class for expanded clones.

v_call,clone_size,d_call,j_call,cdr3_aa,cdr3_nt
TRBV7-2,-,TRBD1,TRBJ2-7,CASSLVSGGESYEQYF,TGTGCCAGCAGCTTAGTGTCAGGGGGTGAGTCCTACGAGCAGTACTTC
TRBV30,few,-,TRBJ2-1,CAWSFLPGEQFF,TGTGCCTGGAGTTTTCTTCCAGGCGAGCAGTTCTTC
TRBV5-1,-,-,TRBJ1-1,CASRTQSSNTEAFF,TGCGCCAGCAGGACTCAGTCTTCGAACACTGAAGCTTTCTTT
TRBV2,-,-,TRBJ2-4,CASSEGDGNIQYF,TGTGCCAGCAGTGAAGGGGACGGAAACATTCAGTACTTC
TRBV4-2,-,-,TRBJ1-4,CASSQDLWGDYEKLFF,TGTGCCAGCAGCCAAGATCTTTGGGGGGATTACGAAAAACTGTTTTTT
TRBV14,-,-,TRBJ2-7,CASGARAYEQYF,TGTGCCTCCGGCGCCAGGGCCTACGAGCAGTACTTC
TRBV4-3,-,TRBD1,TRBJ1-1,CASSQRQGPGTSEAFF,TGCGCCAGCAGCCAGAGACAGGGACCGGGAACCTCTGAAGCTTTCTTT
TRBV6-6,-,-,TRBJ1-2,CASSYRAGYGYTF,TGTGCCAGCAGTTACAGGGCTGGCTATGGCTACACCTTC
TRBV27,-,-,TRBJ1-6,CASSFAGLTLHF,TGTGCCAGCAGTTTTGCGGGGCTCACCCTCCACTTT
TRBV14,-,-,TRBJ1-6,CASSQVFSAGLHF,TGTGCCAGCAGCCAGGTTTTCTCAGCCGGACTCCACTTT
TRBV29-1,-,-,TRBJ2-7,CSVKGVYEQYF,TGCAGCGTGAAAGGGGTTTACGAGCAGTACTTC
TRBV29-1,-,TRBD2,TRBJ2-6,CSVPGGSGANVLTF,TGCAGCGTTCCGGGAGGGTCTGGGGCCAACGTCCTGACTTTC
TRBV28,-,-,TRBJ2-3,CASSSTHSTDTQYF,TGTGCCAGCAGTTCAACTCACAGCACAGATACGCAGTATTTT